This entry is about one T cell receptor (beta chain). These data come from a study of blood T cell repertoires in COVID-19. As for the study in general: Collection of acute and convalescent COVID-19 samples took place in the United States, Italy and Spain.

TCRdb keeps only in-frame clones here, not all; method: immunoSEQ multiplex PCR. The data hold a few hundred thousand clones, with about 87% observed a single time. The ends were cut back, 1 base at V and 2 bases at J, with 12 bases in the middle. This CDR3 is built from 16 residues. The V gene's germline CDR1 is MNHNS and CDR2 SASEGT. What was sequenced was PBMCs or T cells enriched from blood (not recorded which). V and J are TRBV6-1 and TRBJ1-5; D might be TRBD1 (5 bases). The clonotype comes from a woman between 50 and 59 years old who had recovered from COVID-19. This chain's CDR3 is CASSEGGELGNQPQHF. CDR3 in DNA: TGTGCCAGCAGTGAAGGGGGGGAGTTGGGCAATCAGCCCCAGCATTTT.